A single sample is the source of the 16 T cell receptor beta chains below, sequenced in a study of CD8 T cells in Susac syndrome. Random hexamers were used to reverse transcribe 0.5 to 1 ug of RNA. TCRdb re-derived calls from the immunoSEQ multiplex PCR reads in MiXCR, one entry per CDR3 protein. This sample has about 430,000 distinct CDR3 sequences, with approximately 85% found just once. The sample consisted of CD8+ T cells from PBMCs. The receptor set was obtained from a human donor with multiple sclerosis.

To note about this clonotype: The junction and the germline gene differ at one end; a read error may be behind it. This rearrangement joins TRBV28 to TRBJ2-1, with 10 bases aligning to TRBD1. Per germline, CDR1 MDHEN and CDR2 SYDVKM. CDR3 length: 15 residues. CDR3 sequence: CASSPGQGYYDEQFF. The DNA for the CDR3 is TGTGCCAGCAGCCCGGGACAGGGGTACTACGATGAGCAGTTCTTC. The variable domain in full, with the rest retrieved from reference TRBV28 and TRBJ2-1, is DVKVTQSSRYLVKRTGEKVFLECVQDMDHENMFWYRQDPGLGLRLIYFSYDVKMKEKGDIPEGYSVSREKKERFSLILESASTNQTSMYLCASSPGQGYYDEQFFGPGTRLTVL.

The CDR3 loop is CAWSLGGDEQYF. The DNA for the CDR3 is TGTGCCTGGAGTTTGGGAGGAGACGAGCAGTACTTC. This chain joins TRBV30 and TRBJ2-7, with a possible D match to TRBD2 (6 bases). V was pared by 2 bases and J by 5 bases, with 10 bases between. Germline V gives CDR1 GTSNPN, CDR2 SVGIG (reference sequence). The CDR3 sequence is 12 residues long. The entire variable domain, with the rest obtained from reference TRBV30 and TRBJ2-7, is as follows: SQTIHQWPATLVQPVGSPLSLECTVEGTSNPNLYWYRQAAGRGLQLLFYSVGIGQISSEVPQNLSASRPQDRQFILSSKKLLLSDSGFYLCAWSLGGDEQYFGPGTRLTVT.

The chain uses TRBV7-9 and TRBJ2-3; D is possibly TRBD2 (6 bases). V gave up 5 bases and J gave up 7 bases, with 16 bases separating them. Per germline, CDR1 SEHNR and CDR2 FQNEAQ (reference sequence). This CDR3 has 14 residues. In DNA form, the CDR3 reads TGTGCCAGCAGCCCACCGACTAGTCCGAATACGCAGTATTTT. Translation gives CASSPPTSPNTQYF.

The genes are TRBV12-3 or TRBV12-4 and TRBJ2-7; D perhaps matches TRBD1 (5 bases). This CDR3 contains 15 residues. Trimming removed 4 bases at V and 4 bases at J, with 17 bases between. The CDR3 coding sequence is TGTGCCAGCAGTTCACCTTCGACAGCTATGTACGAGCAGTACTTC. Translated: CASSSPSTAMYEQYF.

This clonotype was observed once. This chain connects TRBV28 to TRBJ2-7, with D unresolved. Germline V gene data show CDR1 as MDHEN and CDR2 as SYDVKM. Trimming took off 1 base at V and 5 bases at J, with 6 bases between the two ends. The CDR3 runs 12 residues. CDR3 residues: CASSLYRNEQYF. As DNA, the CDR3 is TGTGCCAGCAGTTTATATAGGAACGAGCAGTACTTC.

This chain connects TRBV20-1 to TRBJ2-5; 7 bases align to TRBD2. Germline V gene data show CDR1 as DFQATT and CDR2 as SNEGSKA (reference sequence). This CDR3 contains 15 residues. V was clipped by 3 bases and J by 5 bases; unmatched bases: 12. The CDR3 sequence is CSARTAGVSSETQYF. The CDR3 DNA reads TGCAGTGCTAGGACGGCGGGAGTTAGTTCGGAGACCCAGTACTTC.

This chain links TRBV6-1 with TRBJ2-1, with D possibly matching TRBD1 (6 bases). Germline V gives CDR1 MNHNS, CDR2 SASEGT. The CDR3 has 15 residues. Trimming shortened V by 1 base and J by 8 bases, and 15 bases separated the two germline ends. The DNA of the CDR3 is TGTGCCAGCAGTGAAGGACAGGCATCGCATGATGAGCAGTTCTTC. Translated: CASSEGQASHDEQFF.

The CDR3 reads CASSPRWVRLANEKLFF. The CDR3 bases are TGCGCCAGCAGCCCGCGGTGGGTCCGCCTGGCTAATGAAAAACTGTTTTTT. The J gene is TRBJ1-4, the V gene TRBV4-1, with no clear D. The CDR3 extends over 17 amino acids. Germline V lookup: CDR1 MGHRA, CDR2 YSYEKL. V lost 4 bases and J lost 3, with 18 bases in between.

The chain uses TRBV30 and TRBJ1-5; 7 positions agree with TRBD1. The CDR3 has 14 residues. Trimming removed 2 bases from V and 2 bases from J; junction bases left unmatched: 3. CDR1 is GTSNPN, CDR2 SVGIG, per germline (reference sequence). The chain's CDR3 is CAWSFGQGNQPQHF. CDR3 nucleotide sequence: TGTGCCTGGAGTTTTGGACAGGGCAATCAGCCCCAGCATTTT.

The chain joins TRBV3-1 to TRBJ1-1; no firm D call. Germline values: CDR1 LGHDT, CDR2 YNNKEL (reference sequence). With 4 bases removed from V and 1 base from J, the gap between germline ends came to 13 bases. The CDR3 is 15 amino acids. In DNA, the CDR3 is TGTGCCAGCAGCCCCGGTGAGACGGAGAACACTGAAGCTTTCTTT. Translating it yields CASSPGETENTEAFF. Based on the CDR3 plus reference TRBV3-1 and TRBJ1-1, the full variable domain is DTAVSQTPKYLVTQMGNDKSIKCEQNLGHDTMYWYKQDSKKFLKIMFSYNNKELIINETVPNRFSPKSPDKAHLNLHINSLELGDSAVYFCASSPGETENTEAFFGQGTRLTVV.

V usage is TRBV3-1 and J usage is TRBJ2-2; TRBD2 matches 13 bases. V was clipped by 1 base and J by 5 bases; unmatched bases: 7. CDR1 and CDR2 from the germline V gene are LGHDT and YNNKEL (reference sequence). The CDR3 runs 18 residues. In DNA form, the CDR3 reads TGTGCCAGCAGCCAAGGGACTAGCGGGGGATATCAAACCGGGGAGCTGTTTTTT. Its translation is CASSQGTSGGYQTGELFF.

This clonotype was detected once. The chain carries TRBV5-4 and TRBJ2-7, with 10 positions matching TRBD2. CDR3 length equals 15 residues. Germline CDR1 reads SGHNT; CDR2 reads YYREEE (reference sequence). V shed 6 bases and J 6 bases; nucleotides not matched to a gene: 12. CDR3 nucleotide sequence: TGTGCCAGCACCCCGAGCGGGAGGGGTACAGGCGAGCAGTACTTC. Protein: CASTPSGRGTGEQYF.

This clonotype was observed many times. The junction shows a germline mismatch at one end, possibly a read error. The chain links TRBV5-1 to TRBJ2-7, with TRBD1 matching 7 bases. The CDR3 has 14 amino acids. Germline V gene data show CDR1 as SGHRS and CDR2 as YFSETQ. In nucleotides, the CDR3 is TGTGCCAGTAGTCTAGGGGACAGCTCCTACGAGCAGTACTTC. This sequence encodes CASSLGDSSYEQYF.

For the CDR3, the DNA is TGTGCCAGCAGTTTAAGAAGAGGACAGGGCGAAGAGACCCAGTACTTC. Encoded protein: CASSLRRGQGEETQYF. The V call is TRBV28, the J call TRBJ2-5, with 8 bases lining up with TRBD1. V shed 2 bases and J 3 bases; nucleotides not matched to a gene: 8. This CDR3 region has 16 residues. Germline CDR1 and CDR2: MDHEN and SYDVKM.

V and J are TRBV20-1 and TRBJ2-7, with D possibly TRBD2 on 6 matching bases. Germline loops: CDR1 DFQATT, CDR2 SNEGSKA (reference sequence). V was pared by 6 bases and J by 4 bases, with 16 bases between. The length of the CDR3 is 13 residues. CDR3: CSATAGGSYEQYF. CDR3 in DNA: TGCAGTGCCACAGCTGGGGGGAGTTACGAGCAGTACTTC.

This chain joins TRBV6-2 or TRBV6-3 and TRBJ1-2; 8 nucleotides match TRBD1. The CDR3 covers 15 residues. Unmatched junction bases numbered 7, after V lost 6 bases and J lost 1 base. In germline, CDR1 is MNHEY, CDR2 SVGEGT. For the CDR3, the DNA is TGTGCCAGCAGCCCCGTGACAGGGGTTAACTATGGCTACACCTTC. Protein sequence: CASSPVTGVNYGYTF.